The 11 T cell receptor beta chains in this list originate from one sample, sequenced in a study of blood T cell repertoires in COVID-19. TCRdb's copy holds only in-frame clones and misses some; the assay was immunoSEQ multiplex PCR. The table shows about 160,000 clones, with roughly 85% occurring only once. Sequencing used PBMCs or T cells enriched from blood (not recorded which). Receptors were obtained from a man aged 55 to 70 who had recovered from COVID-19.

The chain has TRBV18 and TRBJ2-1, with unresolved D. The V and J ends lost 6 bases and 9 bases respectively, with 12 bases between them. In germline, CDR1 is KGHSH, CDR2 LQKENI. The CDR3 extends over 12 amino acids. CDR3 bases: TGTGCCAGCTCTCGAGACTTCGCTGAGCAGTTCTTC. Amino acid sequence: CASSRDFAEQFF.

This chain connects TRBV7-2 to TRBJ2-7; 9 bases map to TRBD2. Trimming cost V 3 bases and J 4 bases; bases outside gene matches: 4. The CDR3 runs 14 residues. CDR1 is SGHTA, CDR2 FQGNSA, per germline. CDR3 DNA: TGTGCCAGCAGCTTCCCGGGACTAGCTTACGAGCAGTACTTC. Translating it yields CASSFPGLAYEQYF.

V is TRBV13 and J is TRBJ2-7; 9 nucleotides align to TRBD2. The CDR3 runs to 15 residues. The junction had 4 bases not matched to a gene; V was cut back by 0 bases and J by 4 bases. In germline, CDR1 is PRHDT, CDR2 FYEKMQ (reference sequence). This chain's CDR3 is CASSLGSAGGYEQYF. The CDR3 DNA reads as TGTGCCAGCAGCTTAGGATCAGCGGGGGGATACGAGCAGTACTTC.

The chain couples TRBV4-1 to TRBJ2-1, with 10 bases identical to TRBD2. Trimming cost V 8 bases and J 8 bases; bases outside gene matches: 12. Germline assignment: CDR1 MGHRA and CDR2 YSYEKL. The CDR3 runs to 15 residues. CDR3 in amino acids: CASLDVSGRGHEQFF. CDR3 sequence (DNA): TGCGCCAGCCTGGATGTAAGCGGGAGGGGCCATGAGCAGTTCTTC.

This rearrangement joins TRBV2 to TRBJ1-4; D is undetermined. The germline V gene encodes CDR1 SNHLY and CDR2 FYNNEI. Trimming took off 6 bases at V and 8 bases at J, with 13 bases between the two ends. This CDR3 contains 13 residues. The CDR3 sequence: CASRPGGREKLFF. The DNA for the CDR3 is TGTGCCAGCAGGCCAGGAGGTAGAGAAAAACTGTTTTTT.

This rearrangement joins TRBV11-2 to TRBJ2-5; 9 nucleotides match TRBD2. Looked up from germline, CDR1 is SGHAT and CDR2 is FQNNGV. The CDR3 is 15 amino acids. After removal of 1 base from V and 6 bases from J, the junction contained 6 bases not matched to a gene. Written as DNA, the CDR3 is TGTGCCAGCAGCTTAGCGGGGGCGGGAGGGCAGACCCAGTACTTC. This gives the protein CASSLAGAGGQTQYF.

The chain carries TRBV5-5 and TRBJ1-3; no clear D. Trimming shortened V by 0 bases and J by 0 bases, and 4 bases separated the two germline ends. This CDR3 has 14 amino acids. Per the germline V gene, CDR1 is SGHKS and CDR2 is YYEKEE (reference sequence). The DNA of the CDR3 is TGTGCCAGCAGCTTGGTCTCCTCTGGAAACACCATATATTTT. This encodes CASSLVSSGNTIYF.

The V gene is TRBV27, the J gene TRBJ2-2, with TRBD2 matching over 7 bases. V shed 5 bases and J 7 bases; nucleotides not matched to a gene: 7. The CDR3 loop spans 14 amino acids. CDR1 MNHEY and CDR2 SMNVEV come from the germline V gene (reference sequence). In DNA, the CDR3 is TGTGCCAGCAGTAACGGACTAGTAAGCGGGGAGCTGTTTTTT. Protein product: CASSNGLVSGELFF.

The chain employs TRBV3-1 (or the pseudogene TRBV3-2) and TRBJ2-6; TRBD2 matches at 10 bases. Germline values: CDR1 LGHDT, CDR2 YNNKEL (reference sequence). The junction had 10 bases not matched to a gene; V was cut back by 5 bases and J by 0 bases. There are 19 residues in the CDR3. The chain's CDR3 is CASSFYSGGGPSGANVLTF. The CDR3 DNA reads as TGTGCCAGCAGCTTCTACAGCGGGGGGGGTCCCTCTGGGGCCAACGTCCTGACTTTC.

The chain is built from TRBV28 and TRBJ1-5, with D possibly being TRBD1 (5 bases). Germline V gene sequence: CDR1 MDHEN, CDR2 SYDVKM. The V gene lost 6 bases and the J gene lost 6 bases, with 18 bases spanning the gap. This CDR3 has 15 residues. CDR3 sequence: CASRGPGGRGQPQHF. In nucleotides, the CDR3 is TGTGCCAGCAGGGGTCCGGGGGGTCGGGGTCAGCCCCAGCATTTT.

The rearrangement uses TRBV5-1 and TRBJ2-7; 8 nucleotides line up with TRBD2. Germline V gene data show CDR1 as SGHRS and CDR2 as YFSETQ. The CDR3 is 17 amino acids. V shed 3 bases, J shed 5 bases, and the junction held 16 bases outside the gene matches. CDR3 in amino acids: CASSSWGRRTSFDEQYF. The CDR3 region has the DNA TGCGCCAGCAGCTCATGGGGCCGCAGGACTAGCTTTGACGAGCAGTACTTC.